This TCR beta chain stems from a study of T cell repertoires in cytomegalovirus infection. The study's findings and limits: The response measured ex vivo was dominated by TCR beta clonotypes (HLA-C-restricted and CMV-specific).

One entry per CDR3 protein, called by TCRdb with MiXCR from the reads. The sample yields 750,000 to 950,000 distinct CDR3 sequences, 25% to 35% seen once. The sample holds many counts of this clonotype. What it binds is unknown. This CDR3 has 16 residues. Looked up from germline, CDR1 is SGHVS and CDR2 is FQNEAQ. Between the trimmed V and J ends, which lost 1 base and 2 bases, there was a span of 13 bases. Sequencing used cultured CD8+ T cells from PBMCs, obtained from culture after CMV antigen stimulation. The origin of this receptor is a human donor in good health (CMV status not recorded). Some clones in this sample may be carry-over from other donors' samples. The V and J genes are TRBV7-8 and TRBJ2-3; no firm D call. DNA of the CDR3: TGTGCCAGCAGCTTAGTTAGCCCCTCCGTCACAGATACGCAGTATTTT. It specifies CASSLVSPSVTDTQYF.